This TCR beta chain was recovered during a study of T cells in women clearing cervical HPV infection. For the study at large: No precancer developed; the control's incident HPV16 infection cleared within 12 months. Controls gave blood once infection was undetectable; cases at lesion identification. Study-level points and caveats: CIN3+ cases had significantly higher TCR repertoire richness than controls, but evenness did not differ. Richness differences could reflect unmeasured T-cell content per sample.

Points on this clone: Its target is unknown. Read sequence stops 3 residues before the CDR3 end, and the germline J gene provides the missing end.

There are 17 residues in the CDR3. Germline CDR1 reads SGHVS; CDR2 reads FNYEAQ. V lost 1 base to trimming and J lost 4 bases; unmatched junction nucleotides: 8. Using immunoSEQ multiplex PCR, the repertoire was profiled, and TCRdb retains in-frame clones only, with some absent. Its listing shows around 31,000 clones. Sequencing was performed on blood buffy coat. This clonotype originated in a woman between 18 and 70 years old with a cervical HPV16 infection that either progressed to CIN3+ or cleared (not recorded which). The genes are TRBV7-6 and TRBJ2-2, with TRBD2 matching over 8 bases. CDR3 bases read: TGTGCCAGCAGCTTAGAAACTAGCGGATGGGGCACCGGGGAG. Amino acids: CASSLETSGWGTGE. The whole CDR3 protein reads CASSLETSGWGTGELFF.